The present entry profiles one TCR beta chain with its context. Its target is not known. These data belong to a study of graft-versus-host responses after intestinal transplantation. Study-level background: Recipients received multivisceral, liver-intestinal, or isolated intestinal transplants. General study results and limits: Declining HvG levels early post-transplant were linked to peak circulating GvH clone levels.

Produced via immunoSEQ multiplex PCR; TCRdb's table is partial and in-frame only. Here the sample spans 35,000 to 45,000 clones, roughly 86% being singletons. The CDR3 extends over 16 amino acids. V lost 4 bases and J 7 bases, leaving 18 bases between the germline ends. In germline, CDR1 is SGHRS, CDR2 YFSETQ. Sample: PBMCs, taken about nine months after transplant. The clonotype comes from a human patient who received an intestinal transplant, so some T cells may come from the graft donor. This chain joins TRBV5-1 and TRBJ1-6; D remains ambiguous. CDR3 loop: CASSPPLGEGNSPLHF. The CDR3 DNA follows: TGCGCCAGCAGCCCCCCCCTCGGGGAGGGAAATTCACCCCTCCACTTT.